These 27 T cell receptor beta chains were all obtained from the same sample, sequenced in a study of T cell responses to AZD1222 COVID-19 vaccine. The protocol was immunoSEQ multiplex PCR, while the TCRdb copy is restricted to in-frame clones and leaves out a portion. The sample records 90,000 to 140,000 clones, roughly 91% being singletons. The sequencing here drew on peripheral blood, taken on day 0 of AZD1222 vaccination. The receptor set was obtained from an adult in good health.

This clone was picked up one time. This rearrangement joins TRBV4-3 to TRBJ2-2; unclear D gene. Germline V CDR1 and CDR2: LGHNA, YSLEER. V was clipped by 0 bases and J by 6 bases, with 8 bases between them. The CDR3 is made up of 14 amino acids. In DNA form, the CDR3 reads TGCGCCAGCAGCCAAGAATCGAAACCCGGGGAGCTGTTTTTT. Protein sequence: CASSQESKPGELFF.

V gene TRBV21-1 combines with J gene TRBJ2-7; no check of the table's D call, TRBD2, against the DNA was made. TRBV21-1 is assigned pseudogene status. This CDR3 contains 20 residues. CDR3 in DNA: TGTGCCAGCAGCAAACGGTGGACGAGAACTAGCGGGAGGGATAACTACGAGCAGTACTTC. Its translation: CASSKRWTRTSGRDNYEQYF.

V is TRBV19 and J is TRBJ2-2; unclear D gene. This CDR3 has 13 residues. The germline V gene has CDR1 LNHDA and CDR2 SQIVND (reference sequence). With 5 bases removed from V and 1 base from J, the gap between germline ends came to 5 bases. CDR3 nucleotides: TGTGCCAGTAGTCTACTGAACACCGGGGAGCTGTTTTTT. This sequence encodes CASSLLNTGELFF.

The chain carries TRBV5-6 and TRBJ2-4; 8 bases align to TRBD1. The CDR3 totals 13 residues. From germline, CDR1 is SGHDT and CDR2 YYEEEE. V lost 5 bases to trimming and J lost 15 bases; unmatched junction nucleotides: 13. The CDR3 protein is CASRRVDRGIWYF. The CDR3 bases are TGTGCCAGCAGGCGTGTCGACAGGGGTATTTGGTACTTC.

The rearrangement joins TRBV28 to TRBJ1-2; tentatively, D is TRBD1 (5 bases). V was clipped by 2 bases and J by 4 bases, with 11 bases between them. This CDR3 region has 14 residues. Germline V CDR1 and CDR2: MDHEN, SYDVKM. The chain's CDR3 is CASSLPGTAYGYTF. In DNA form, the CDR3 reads TGTGCCAGCAGTTTACCCGGGACTGCCTATGGCTACACCTTC.

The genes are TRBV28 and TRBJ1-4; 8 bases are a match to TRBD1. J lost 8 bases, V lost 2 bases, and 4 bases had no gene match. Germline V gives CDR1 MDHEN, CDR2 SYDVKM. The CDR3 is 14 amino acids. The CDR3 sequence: CASSLQGAGEKLFF. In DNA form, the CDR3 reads TGTGCCAGCAGTTTACAGGGGGCAGGGGAAAAACTGTTTTTT.

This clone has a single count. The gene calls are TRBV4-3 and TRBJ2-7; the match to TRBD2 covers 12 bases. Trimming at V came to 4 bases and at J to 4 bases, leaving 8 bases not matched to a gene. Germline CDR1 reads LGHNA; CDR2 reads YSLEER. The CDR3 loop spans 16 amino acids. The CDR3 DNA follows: TGCGCCAGCAGCCCAACCCTAGCGGGAGGGCCTTACGAGCAGTACTTC. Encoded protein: CASSPTLAGGPYEQYF.

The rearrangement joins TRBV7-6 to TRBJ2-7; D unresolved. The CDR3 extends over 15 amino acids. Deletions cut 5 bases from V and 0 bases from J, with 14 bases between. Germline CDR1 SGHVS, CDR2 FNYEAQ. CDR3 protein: CASSRSSFSSYEQYF. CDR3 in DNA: TGTGCCAGCAGCCGATCAAGTTTTAGCTCCTACGAGCAGTACTTC. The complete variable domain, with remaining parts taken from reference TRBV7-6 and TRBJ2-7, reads GAGVSQSPRYKVTKRGQDVALRCDPISGHVSLYWYRQALGQGPEFLTYFNYEAQQDKSGLPNDRFSAERPEGSISTLTIQRTEQRDSAMYRCASSRSSFSSYEQYFGPGTRLTVT.

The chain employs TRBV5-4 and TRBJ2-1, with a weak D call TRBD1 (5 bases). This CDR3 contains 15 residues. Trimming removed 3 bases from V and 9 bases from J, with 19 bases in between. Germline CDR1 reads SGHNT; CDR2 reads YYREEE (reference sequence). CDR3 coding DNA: TGTGCCAGCAGCTCCCTGACGGTCAGGGTGGGTGAGCAGTTCTTC. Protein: CASSSLTVRVGEQFF.

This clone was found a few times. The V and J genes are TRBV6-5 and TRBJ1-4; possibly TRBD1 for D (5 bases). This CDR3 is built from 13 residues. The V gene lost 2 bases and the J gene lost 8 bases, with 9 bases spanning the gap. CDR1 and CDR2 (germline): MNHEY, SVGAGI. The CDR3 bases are TGTGCCAGCAGTTACGGGACGGGAGAAAAACTGTTTTTT. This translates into CASSYGTGEKLFF.

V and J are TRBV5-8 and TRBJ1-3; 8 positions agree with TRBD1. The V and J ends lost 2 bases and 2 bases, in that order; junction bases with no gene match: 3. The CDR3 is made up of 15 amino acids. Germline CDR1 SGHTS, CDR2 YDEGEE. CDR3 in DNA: TGTGCCAGCAGCTTCGGACAGGGACCTGGAAACACCATATATTTT. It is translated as CASSFGQGPGNTIYF.

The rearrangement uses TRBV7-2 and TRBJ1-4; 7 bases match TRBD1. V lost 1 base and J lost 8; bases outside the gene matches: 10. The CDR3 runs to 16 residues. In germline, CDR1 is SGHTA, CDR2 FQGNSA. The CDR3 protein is CASSLEGAAGGEKLFF. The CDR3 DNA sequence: TGTGCCAGCAGCTTAGAGGGGGCAGCTGGGGGAGAAAAACTGTTTTTT.

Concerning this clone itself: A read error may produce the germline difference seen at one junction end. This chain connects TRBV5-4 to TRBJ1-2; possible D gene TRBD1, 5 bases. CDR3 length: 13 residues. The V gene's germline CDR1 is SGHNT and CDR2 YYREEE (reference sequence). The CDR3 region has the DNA TGTGCCGGCAGGGCAGACCCCTTTTATGGCTACACCTTC. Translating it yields CAGRADPFYGYTF.

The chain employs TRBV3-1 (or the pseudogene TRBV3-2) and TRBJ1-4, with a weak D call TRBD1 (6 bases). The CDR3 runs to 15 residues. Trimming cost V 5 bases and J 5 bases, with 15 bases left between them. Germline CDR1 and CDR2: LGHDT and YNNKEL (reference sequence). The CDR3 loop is CASSSRGGLNEKLFF. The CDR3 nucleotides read TGTGCCAGCAGCTCCCGTGGGGGCCTGAATGAAAAACTGTTTTTT.

Here the CDR3 DNA reads TGTGCCAGCAGTGAATCTGGGGTCACCGGGGAGCTGTTTTTT. It encodes CASSESGVTGELFF. This sequence joins TRBV6-1 and TRBJ2-2, with D hard to call. The V and J ends lost 2 bases and 4 bases respectively, with 8 bases between them. This CDR3 contains 14 residues. The V gene's germline CDR1 is MNHNS and CDR2 SASEGT.

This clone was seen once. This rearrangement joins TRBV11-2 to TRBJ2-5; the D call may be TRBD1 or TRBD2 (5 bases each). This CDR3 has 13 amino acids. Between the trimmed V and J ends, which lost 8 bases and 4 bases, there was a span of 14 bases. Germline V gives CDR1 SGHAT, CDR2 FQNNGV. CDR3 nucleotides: TGTGCCAGCTCACGGGGCACACGAGAGACCCAGTACTTC. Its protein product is CASSRGTRETQYF.

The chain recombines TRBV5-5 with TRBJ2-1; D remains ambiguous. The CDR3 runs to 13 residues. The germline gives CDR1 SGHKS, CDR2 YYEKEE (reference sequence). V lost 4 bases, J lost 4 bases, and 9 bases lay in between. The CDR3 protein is CASSVGLYNEQFF. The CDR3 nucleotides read TGTGCCAGCAGCGTGGGCCTTTACAATGAGCAGTTCTTC.

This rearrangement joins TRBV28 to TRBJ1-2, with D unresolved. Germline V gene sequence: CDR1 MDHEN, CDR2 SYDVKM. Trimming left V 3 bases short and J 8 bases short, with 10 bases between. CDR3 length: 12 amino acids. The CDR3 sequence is CASSFGPGGYTF. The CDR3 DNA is TGTGCCAGCAGTTTCGGGCCGGGGGGCTACACCTTC.

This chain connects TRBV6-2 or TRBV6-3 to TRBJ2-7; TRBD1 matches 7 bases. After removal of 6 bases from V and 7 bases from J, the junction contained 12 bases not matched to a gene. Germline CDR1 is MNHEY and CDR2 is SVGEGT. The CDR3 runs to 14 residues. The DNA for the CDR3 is TGTGCCAGCAGCCGCACAGGGGTGACGGGGGAGCAGTACTTC. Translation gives CASSRTGVTGEQYF.

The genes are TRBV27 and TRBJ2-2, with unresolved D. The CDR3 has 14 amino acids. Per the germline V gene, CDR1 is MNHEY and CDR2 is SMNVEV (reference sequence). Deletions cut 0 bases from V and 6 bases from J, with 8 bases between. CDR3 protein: CASSLSSRSGELFF. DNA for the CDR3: TGTGCCAGCAGTTTATCATCCCGGTCCGGGGAGCTGTTTTTT.

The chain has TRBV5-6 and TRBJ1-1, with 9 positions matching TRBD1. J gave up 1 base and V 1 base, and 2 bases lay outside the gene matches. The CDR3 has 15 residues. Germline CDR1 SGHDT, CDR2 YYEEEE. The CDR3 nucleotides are TGTGCCAGCAGCTTGCCGACAGGGGGGAACACTGAAGCTTTCTTT. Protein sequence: CASSLPTGGNTEAFF. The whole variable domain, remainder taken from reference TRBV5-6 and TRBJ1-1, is DAGVTQSPTHLIKTRGQQVTLRCSPKSGHDTVSWYQQALGQGPQFIFQYYEEEERQRGNFPDRFSGHQFPNYSSELNVNALLLGDSALYLCASSLPTGGNTEAFFGQGTRLTVV.

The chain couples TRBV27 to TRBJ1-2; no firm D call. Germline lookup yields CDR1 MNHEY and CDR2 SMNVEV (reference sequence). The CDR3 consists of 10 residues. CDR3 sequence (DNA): TGTCCCGGACTGCCCTATGGCTACACCTTC. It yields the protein CPGLPYGYTF.

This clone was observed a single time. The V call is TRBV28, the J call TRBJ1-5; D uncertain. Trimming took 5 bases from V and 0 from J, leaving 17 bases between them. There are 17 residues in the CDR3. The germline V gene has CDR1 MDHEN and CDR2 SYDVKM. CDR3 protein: CASSPPIDIYSNQPQHF. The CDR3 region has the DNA TGTGCCAGCAGTCCTCCCATTGACATTTATAGCAATCAGCCCCAGCATTTT.

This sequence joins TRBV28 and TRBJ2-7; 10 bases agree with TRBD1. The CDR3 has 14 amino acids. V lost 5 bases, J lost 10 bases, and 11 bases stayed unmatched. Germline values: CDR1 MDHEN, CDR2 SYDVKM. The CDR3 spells CASSVRGTGVAQYF. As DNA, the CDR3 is TGTGCCAGCAGTGTTCGTGGGACAGGGGTCGCTCAGTACTTC. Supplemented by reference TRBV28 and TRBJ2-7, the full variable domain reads DVKVTQSSRYLVKRTGEKVFLECVQDMDHENMFWYRQDPGLGLRLIYFSYDVKMKEKGDIPEGYSVSREKKERFSLILESASTNQTSMYLCASSVRGTGVAQYFGPGTRLTVT.

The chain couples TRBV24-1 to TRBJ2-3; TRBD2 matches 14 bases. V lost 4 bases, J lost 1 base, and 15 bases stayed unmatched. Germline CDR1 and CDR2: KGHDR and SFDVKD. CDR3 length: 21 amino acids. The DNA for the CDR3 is TGTGCCACCAGTGACAGTACCGGGACTAGCGGGAGACGTAGGGGCACAGATACGCAGTATTTT. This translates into CATSDSTGTSGRRRGTDTQYF.

The CDR3 DNA reads as TGTGCCAGCAGTGAGCGGGAGTACAATGAGCAGTTCTTC. It yields the protein CASSEREYNEQFF. The chain links TRBV2 to TRBJ2-1; 7 positions agree with TRBD2. This CDR3 has 13 residues. Trimming took 3 bases from V and 4 from J; bases not matched to a gene: 0. Germline CDR1 is SNHLY and CDR2 is FYNNEI.

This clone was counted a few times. The CDR3 region is CASSLLDRVTEAFF. CDR3 coding DNA: TGCGCCAGCAGCTTGTTGGACAGGGTAACTGAAGCTTTCTTT. The V call is TRBV5-1, the J call TRBJ1-1, with TRBD1 matching over 8 bases. CDR3 length equals 14 residues. Trimming cost V 1 base and J 5 bases; bases outside gene matches: 4. Germline CDR1 reads SGHRS; CDR2 reads YFSETQ.